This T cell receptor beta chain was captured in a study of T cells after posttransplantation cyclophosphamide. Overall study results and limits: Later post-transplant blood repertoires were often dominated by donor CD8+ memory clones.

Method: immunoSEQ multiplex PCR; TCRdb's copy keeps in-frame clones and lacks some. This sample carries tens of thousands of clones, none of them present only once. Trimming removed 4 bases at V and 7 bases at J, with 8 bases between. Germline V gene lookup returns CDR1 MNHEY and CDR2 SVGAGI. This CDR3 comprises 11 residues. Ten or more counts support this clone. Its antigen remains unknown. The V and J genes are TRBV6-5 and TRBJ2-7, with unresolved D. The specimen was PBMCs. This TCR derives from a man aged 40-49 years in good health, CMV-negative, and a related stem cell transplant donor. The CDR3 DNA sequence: TGTGCCAGCAGTTCAGGTAGTGAGCAGTACTTC. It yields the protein CASSSGSEQYF.